These 2 T cell receptor beta chains were all obtained from the same sample, sequenced in a study of T cell responses to AZD1222 COVID-19 vaccine (dated by TCRdb to 2020 to 2023). What this sample's time point label stands for: baseline before first vaccination. Libraries were prepared through the immunoSEQ multiplex PCR assay. This immuneACCESS table, as held by TCRdb, lists in-frame sequences with V and J called but not all clones. Of the missing ones, under half trace to an unresolved V gene in checked studies; the others have no known cause. The sample profile shows some 120,000 clones; just over 90% of them were found once. The ten largest clones add up to just over 7% of the sample. Specimen: peripheral blood, collected on day 0 of AZD1222 vaccination. The receptors were sampled from an adult in good health.

The V and J genes are TRBV11-2 and TRBJ2-7; 10 bases match TRBD1. This CDR3 spans 15 amino acids. V shed 1 base and J 0 bases; nucleotides not matched to a gene: 0. The germline V gene has CDR1 SGHAT and CDR2 FQNNGV. The CDR3 is CASSLGTGGSYEQYF. The CDR3 nucleotides read TGTGCCAGCAGCTTAGGGACAGGGGGCTCCTACGAGCAGTACTTC.

The chain uses TRBV7-9 and TRBJ1-1, with D possibly matching TRBD1 (5 bases). This CDR3 is 14 amino acids long. Trimming removed 5 bases at V and 4 bases at J, with 14 bases between. Germline CDR1 reads SEHNR; CDR2 reads FQNEAQ (reference sequence). CDR3 DNA: TGTGCCAGCAGCATTCAGGGAGAAGGCACTGAAGCTTTCTTT. It is translated as CASSIQGEGTEAFF.